Listed here are 14 T cell receptor beta chains from one sample, sequenced in a study of blood T cell repertoires in COVID-19. The repertoire was sequenced with immunoSEQ multiplex PCR; TCRdb's copy has only in-frame clones and lacks some. The repertoire holds a few hundred thousand clones, with more than 75% as singletons. Material: peripheral blood. These receptors were taken from a woman aged 45-65 years with active or convalescent COVID-19.

V gene TRBV7-2 combines with J gene TRBJ2-1; 9 positions match TRBD2. The CDR3 runs 15 residues. In germline, CDR1 is SGHTA, CDR2 FQGNSA. With V trimmed by 1 base and J by 10 bases, 8 bases remained unmatched. CDR3 DNA: TGTGCCAGCAGCTTAGATGGCGGGAGGGCCTGGGAGCAGTTCTTC. Translation: CASSLDGGRAWEQFF.

The chain is built from TRBV27 and TRBJ1-6; the D gene is possibly TRBD1 (5 bases). The CDR3 sequence is 16 residues long. The V gene lost 5 bases and the J gene lost 2 bases, with 13 bases spanning the gap. The germline V gene has CDR1 MNHEY and CDR2 SMNVEV (reference sequence). CDR3 nucleotides: TGTGCCAGCAGTCCGAGTGCAGGGACCTATAATTCACCCCTCCACTTT. This gives the protein CASSPSAGTYNSPLHF.

V and J are TRBV11-3 and TRBJ2-3; 9 nucleotides agree with TRBD2. Germline values: CDR1 SGHNT, CDR2 YENEEA. The CDR3 has 15 residues. J gave up 0 bases and V 3 bases, and 1 base lay outside the gene matches. The CDR3 here is CASSLTSGSTDTQYF. The CDR3 DNA follows: TGTGCCAGCAGCTTGACTAGCGGTAGCACAGATACGCAGTATTTT.

The chain employs TRBV7-3 and TRBJ1-1; D unclear. Germline values: CDR1 SGHTA, CDR2 FQGTGA. The CDR3 runs to 13 residues. Trimming cost V 6 bases and J 0 bases, with 8 bases left between them. The CDR3 nucleotides read TGTGCCAGCAGTCCGCAGATGAACACTGAAGCTTTCTTT. Protein sequence: CASSPQMNTEAFF.

With regard to this clone: One end of the junction varies from germline; a read error may be responsible. J is TRBJ2-4 and V is TRBV12-3 or TRBV12-4; 12 nucleotides agree with TRBD2. This CDR3 has 12 residues. CDR3 residues: CASSSLAGGLVF. Written as DNA, the CDR3 is TGTGCCAGCAGTTCCCTAGCGGGGGGGCTAGTTTTC.

This clone was counted only a few times. The CDR3: CASSKPAGTAETQYF. The CDR3, as DNA: TGTGCCAGCAGCAAACCGGCCGGGACAGCAGAGACCCAGTACTTC. V usage is TRBV7-9 and J usage is TRBJ2-5; 7 bases are a match to TRBD1. Unmatched junction bases numbered 10, after V lost 5 bases and J lost 4 bases. Germline loops: CDR1 SEHNR, CDR2 FQNEAQ (reference sequence). The CDR3 covers 15 residues.

This sequence joins TRBV2 and TRBJ2-7; D might be TRBD1 (6 bases). Trimming took off 7 bases at V and 0 bases at J, with 16 bases between the two ends. Per the germline V gene, CDR1 is SNHLY and CDR2 is FYNNEI. There are 15 residues in the CDR3. In nucleotides, the CDR3 is TGTGCCAGCATCAGGACAGAAAACTTCTCCTACGAGCAGTACTTC. Its protein is CASIRTENFSYEQYF.

The chain joins TRBV7-3 to TRBJ2-3, with 10 nucleotides matching TRBD2. Germline V gene sequence: CDR1 SGHTA, CDR2 FQGTGA. This CDR3 is built from 16 residues. The V and J ends lost 2 bases and 3 bases, in that order; junction bases with no gene match: 5. CDR3 bases: TGTGCCAGCAGCTTAGCAGCGGGGGGGATAACAGATACGCAGTATTTT. This gives the protein CASSLAAGGITDTQYF. Filled out from reference TRBV7-3 and TRBJ2-3, the complete variable domain reads GAGVSQTPSNKVTEKGKYVELRCDPISGHTALYWYRQSLGQGPEFLIYFQGTGAADDSGLPNDRFFAVRPEGSVSTLKIQRTERGDSAVYLCASSLAAGGITDTQYFGPGTRLTVL.

The rearrangement uses TRBV5-1 and TRBJ2-7; 9 bases agree with TRBD1. The CDR3 is 16 residues long. V lost 1 base and J lost 0; bases outside the gene matches: 5. In germline, CDR1 is SGHRS, CDR2 YFSETQ. Here the CDR3 DNA reads TGCGCCAGCAGCTTGAATGTGGGACAGGGCTCCTACGAGCAGTACTTC. Its protein product is CASSLNVGQGSYEQYF.

The V call is TRBV27, the J call TRBJ1-2; 10 nucleotides match TRBD1. Trimming at V came to 0 bases and at J to 5 bases, leaving 6 bases not matched to a gene. The CDR3 is made up of 16 amino acids. CDR1 is MNHEY, CDR2 SMNVEV, per germline (reference sequence). CDR3 region: CASSLSLGQGSYGYTF. CDR3 nucleotide sequence: TGTGCCAGCAGTTTATCTCTGGGACAGGGGTCATATGGCTACACCTTC.

Only one count was recorded for this clone. This CDR3 is CASSLHPRVDGRGWDGYTF. CDR3 DNA sequence: TGTGCCAGCAGCTTACATCCGCGTGTTGACGGCAGGGGGTGGGATGGCTACACCTTC. This chain links TRBV11-3 with TRBJ1-2; 7 bases fit TRBD1. The CDR3 sequence is 19 residues long. With V trimmed by 2 bases and J by 6 bases, 21 bases remained unmatched. The germline V gene encodes CDR1 SGHNT and CDR2 YENEEA.

This clone was observed a handful of times. The chain employs TRBV29-1 and TRBJ1-2; the match to TRBD1 covers 11 bases. V was clipped by 4 bases and J by 0 bases; unmatched bases: 7. Germline lookup yields CDR1 SQVTM and CDR2 ANQGSEA. This CDR3 comprises 16 residues. CDR3 nucleotides: TGCAGCGTTGGGGACAGGGGGTCGTCAGCTAACTATGGCTACACCTTC. It is translated as CSVGDRGSSANYGYTF. Supplemented by reference TRBV29-1 and TRBJ1-2, the full variable domain reads SAVISQKPSRDICQRGTSLTIQCQVDSQVTMMFWYRQQPGQSLTLIATANQGSEATYESGFVIDKFPISRPNLTFSTLTVSNMSPEDSSIYLCSVGDRGSSANYGYTFGSGTRLTVV.

The CDR3 spells CASSPRYRGNEKLFF. The CDR3 nucleotides are TGTGCCAGCAGCCCAAGGTACAGGGGAAATGAAAAACTGTTTTTT. V is TRBV13 and J is TRBJ1-4; TRBD1 matches at 7 bases. There are 15 residues in the CDR3. Germline V lookup: CDR1 PRHDT, CDR2 FYEKMQ (reference sequence). With V trimmed by 5 bases and J by 5 bases, 8 bases remained unmatched.

J is TRBJ2-3 and V is TRBV30; 9 nucleotides line up with TRBD2. V dropped 1 base and J dropped 2; count of bases not matched to a gene: 7. The CDR3 covers 16 residues. Germline CDR1 reads GTSNPN; CDR2 reads SVGIG (reference sequence). The CDR3 DNA sequence: TGTGCCTGGAGTGCCCTTAGCGGGGGCTCCACAGATACGCAGTATTTT. Encoded protein: CAWSALSGGSTDTQYF.